Shown below are 3 T cell receptor beta chains from a single sample sequenced in a study of metastatic and nonmetastatic thyroid tumors. None of the patients had undergone any treatment ahead of thyroid surgery. TCRdb re-called the PCR reads with MiXCR. This table holds some 25,000 clones, roughly 20% found once. Sequencing used blood. These receptors originate from a male donor with papillary thyroid cancer or a benign thyroid nodule (not recorded which). Some clones in this sample may be carry-over from other donors' samples.

By share, this clone ranks as medium-sized. The chain links TRBV20-1 to TRBJ1-2; no reliable D call. This CDR3 has 14 residues. Germline V lookup: CDR1 DFQATT, CDR2 SNEGSKA (reference sequence). V was clipped by 4 bases and J by 2 bases, with 14 bases between them. CDR3 nucleotide sequence: TGCAGTGCTATAATTAAGGACGGCAACTATGGCTACACCTTC. Translation: CSAIIKDGNYGYTF.

This clone has a count of ten or more. J is TRBJ2-7 and V is TRBV9; 7 bases are shared with TRBD1. With V trimmed by 3 bases and J by 2 bases, 5 bases remained unmatched. Per germline, CDR1 SGDLS and CDR2 YYNGEE. The CDR3 is 14 amino acids. DNA for the CDR3: TGTGCCAGCAGCGAGCAGGGGGTACCCTACGAGCAGTACTTC. Translated, it gives CASSEQGVPYEQYF. The variable domain in full, with the rest retrieved from reference TRBV9 and TRBJ2-7, is DSGVTQTPKHLITATGQRVTLRCSPRSGDLSVYWYQQSLDQGLQFLIQYYNGEERAKGNILERFSAQQFPDLHSELNLSSLELGDSALYFCASSEQGVPYEQYFGPGTRLTVT.

This clone was counted at least ten times. The gene calls are TRBV20-1 and TRBJ2-4, with TRBD1 matching over 7 bases. The CDR3 consists of 14 residues. The V gene's germline CDR1 is DFQATT and CDR2 SNEGSKA (reference sequence). The V segment lost 5 bases and the J segment 9 bases; nucleotides outside the gene matches: 13. The CDR3 spells CSAGGDRVQSIQYF. The CDR3 nucleotides read TGCAGTGCTGGGGGTGACAGGGTCCAAAGCATTCAGTACTTC.